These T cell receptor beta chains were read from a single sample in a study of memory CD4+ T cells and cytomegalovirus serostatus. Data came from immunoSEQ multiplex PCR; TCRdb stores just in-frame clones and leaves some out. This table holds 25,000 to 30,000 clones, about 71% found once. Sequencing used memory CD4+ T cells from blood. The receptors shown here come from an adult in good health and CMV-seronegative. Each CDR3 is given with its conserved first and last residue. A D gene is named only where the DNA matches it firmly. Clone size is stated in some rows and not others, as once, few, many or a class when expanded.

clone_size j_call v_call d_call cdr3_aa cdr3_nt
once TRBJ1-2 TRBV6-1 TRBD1 CASSGRTGRANYGYTF TGTGCCAGCAGTGGACGGACAGGGCGCGCAAACTATGGCTACACCTTC
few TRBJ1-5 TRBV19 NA CASSIAGRANQPQHF TGTGCCAGTAGTATTGCTGGCAGGGCCAATCAGCCCCAGCATTTT
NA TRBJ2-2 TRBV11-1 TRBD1 CASTRQGITGELFF TGTGCCAGCACGAGACAGGGAATAACCGGGGAGCTGTTTTTT
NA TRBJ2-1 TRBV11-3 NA CASSTRGGEQFF TGTGCCAGCAGCACGCGTGGGGGGGAGCAGTTCTTC
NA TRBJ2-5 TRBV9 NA CASSVGLSQETQYF TGTGCCAGCAGCGTAGGTCTCTCACAAGAGACCCAGTACTTC
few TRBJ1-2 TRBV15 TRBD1 CATSRDPGDRVGYTF TGTGCCACCAGCAGAGATCCCGGGGACAGGGTTGGCTACACCTTC
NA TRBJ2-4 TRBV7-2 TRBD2 CASGREDRNIQYF TGTGCCAGCGGGAGGGAGGATAGAAACATTCAGTACTTC
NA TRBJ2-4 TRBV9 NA CASSVQGEGNIQYF TGTGCCAGCAGCGTACAAGGCGAGGGAAACATTCAGTACTTC
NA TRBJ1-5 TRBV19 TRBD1 CASSRQGRSNQPQHF TGTGCCAGTAGTAGACAGGGTAGAAGCAATCAGCCCCAGCATTTT
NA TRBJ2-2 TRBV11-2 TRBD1 CASSPVRGRGGELFF TGTGCCAGCAGCCCGGTCAGGGGGCGGGGCGGGGAGCTGTTTTTT
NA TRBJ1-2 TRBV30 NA CAGGREAGYTF TGTGCCGGGGGCAGGGAGGCTGGCTACACCTTC
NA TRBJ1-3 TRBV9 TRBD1 CASSPGQLSGNTIYF TGTGCCAGCAGCCCGGGACAGCTCTCTGGAAACACCATATATTTT
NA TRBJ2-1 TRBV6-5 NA CASIARGRPYNEQFF TGTGCCAGCATTGCGCGGGGAAGACCCTACAATGAGCAGTTCTTC
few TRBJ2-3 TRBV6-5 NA CASSYYQRADTQYF TGTGCCAGCAGTTATTATCAAAGGGCCGATACGCAGTATTTT
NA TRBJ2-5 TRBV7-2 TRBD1 CASSPGQGSETQYF TGTGCCAGCAGCCCCGGACAGGGTTCGGAGACCCAGTACTTC
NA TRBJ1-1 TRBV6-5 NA CASSGVGTEAFF TGTGCCAGCTCGGGGGTCGGGACTGAAGCTTTCTTT
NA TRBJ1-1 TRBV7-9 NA CASSLGGEMTEAFF TGTGCCAGCAGCTTAGGTGGGGAGATGACTGAAGCTTTCTTT
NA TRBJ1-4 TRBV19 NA CASSKSGTTNEKLFF TGTGCCAGTAGTAAATCAGGGACAACTAATGAAAAACTGTTTTTT
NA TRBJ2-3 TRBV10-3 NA CAISERSSTDTQYF TGTGCCATCAGTGAAAGGTCATCCACAGATACGCAGTATTTT
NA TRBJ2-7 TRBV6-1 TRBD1 CASRPTGYEQYF TGTGCCAGCAGGCCGACAGGGTACGAGCAGTACTTC
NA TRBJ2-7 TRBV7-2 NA CASSLGVGYEQYF TGTGCCAGCAGCTTAGGAGTGGGCTACGAGCAGTACTTC
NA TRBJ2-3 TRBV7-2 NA CASSEQGTSTDTQYF TGTGCCAGCAGTGAACAGGGCACTAGCACAGATACGCAGTATTTT
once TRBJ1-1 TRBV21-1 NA CASRVRADTYLMNTEAFF TGTGCCAGCAGGGTCAGGGCGGATACATATTTAATGAACACTGAAGCTTTCTTT
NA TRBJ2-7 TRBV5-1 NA CASGKGVGEQYF TGCGCCAGCGGCAAAGGGGTAGGAGAGCAGTACTTC
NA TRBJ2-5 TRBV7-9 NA CASNFNAGPQETQYF TGTGCCAGCAACTTTAACGCGGGTCCACAAGAGACCCAGTACTTC
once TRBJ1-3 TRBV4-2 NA CASSSRGGSGNTIYF TGTGCCAGCAGCTCACGGGGGGGCTCTGGAAACACCATATATTTT
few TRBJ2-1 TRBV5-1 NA CASSLSLSAGGTYNEQFF TGCGCCAGCAGCTTGTCCCTATCGGCCGGCGGAACCTACAATGAGCAGTTCTTC
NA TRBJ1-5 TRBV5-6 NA CASSLGGFQNQPQHF TGTGCCAGCAGCTTGGGGGGGTTCCAAAATCAGCCCCAGCATTTT
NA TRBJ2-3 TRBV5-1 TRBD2 CASSLSGAAGSSDTQYF TGCGCCAGCAGCTTGTCCGGCGCAGCGGGATCCTCAGATACGCAGTATTTT
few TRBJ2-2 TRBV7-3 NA CASKSGSGTGELFF TGTGCCAGTAAATCAGGGTCGGGCACCGGGGAGCTGTTTTTT
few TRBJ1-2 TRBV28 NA CASRERPRAEGYTF TGTGCCAGCAGAGAAAGGCCCCGCGCGGAGGGCTACACCTTC
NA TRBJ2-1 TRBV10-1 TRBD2 CASRAGGGNNEQFF TGCGCCAGCAGAGCGGGAGGGGGGAACAATGAGCAGTTCTTC
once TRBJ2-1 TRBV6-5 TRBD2 CASNLGTSGNNEQFF TGTGCCAGCAACCTTGGGACTAGCGGGAACAATGAGCAGTTCTTC
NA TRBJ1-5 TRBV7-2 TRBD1 CASSWTGGLSEPQHF TGTGCCAGCAGCTGGACAGGGGGCCTTTCTGAGCCCCAGCATTTT
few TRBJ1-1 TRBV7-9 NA CASSLAAPPAGTEAFF TGTGCCAGCAGCTTAGCAGCTCCTCCAGCGGGCACTGAAGCTTTCTTT
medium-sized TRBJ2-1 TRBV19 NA CASSTQSSGYEQFF TGTGCCAGTAGTACTCAATCGTCGGGTTATGAGCAGTTCTTC